Below are 22 T cell receptor beta chains sequenced from a single sample in a study of early T cells in non-severe SARS-CoV-2 infection. TCRdb re-analysed the 5' RACE reads in MiXCR, keeping a single row per CDR3 protein. The table lists approximately 70,000 distinct CDR3 sequences, roughly 13% of them singletons. Specimen: whole blood. The source of these receptors is an adult who was a healthcare worker with PCR-confirmed SARS-CoV-2 infection or an uninfected control (not recorded which).

This clonotype occurred many times. The chain recombines TRBV6-5 with TRBJ1-6, with TRBD1 identical over 8 bases. The length of the CDR3 is 15 residues. Trimming removed 5 bases from V and 6 bases from J; junction bases left unmatched: 6. Germline V gene lookup returns CDR1 MNHEY and CDR2 SVGAGI. The CDR3 region has the DNA TGTGCCAGCAGTCTAGGGGACAGGCTTAATTCACCCCTCCACTTT. The encoded protein is CASSLGDRLNSPLHF.

Many counts were recorded for this clonotype. This rearrangement joins TRBV3-1 to TRBJ2-1; D gene ambiguous. This CDR3 contains 12 residues. Trimming removed 0 bases from V and 7 bases from J, with 4 bases in between. CDR1 and CDR2 (germline): LGHDT, YNNKEL (reference sequence). DNA for the CDR3: TGTGCCAGCAGCCAAGACGTAAATGAGCAGTTCTTC. Its protein is CASSQDVNEQFF.

This clonotype was detected many times. V is TRBV5-1 and J is TRBJ2-1, with 11 bases lining up with TRBD1. This CDR3 comprises 15 residues. From germline, CDR1 is SGHRS and CDR2 YFSETQ. With 5 bases clipped from V and 7 bases from J, the junction kept 8 bases outside the gene matches. CDR3 nucleotides: TGCGCCAGCAGGCGGACAGGGGGCTTGAGGAATGAGCAGTTCTTC. It translates to CASRRTGGLRNEQFF.

The chain is built from TRBV6-5 and TRBJ2-3, with D tentatively TRBD2 (6 bases). From germline, CDR1 is MNHEY and CDR2 SVGAGI. CDR3 length: 15 amino acids. V was trimmed by 2 bases and J by 3 bases, leaving 12 bases between them. In DNA form, the CDR3 reads TGTGCCAGCAGTTACCACGGGGAGGTGACAGATACGCAGTATTTT. Encoded protein: CASSYHGEVTDTQYF.

The V and J genes are TRBV28 and TRBJ1-1; D not certain. V was shortened by 8 bases and J by 1 base, with 14 bases between the two germline ends. Germline CDR1 and CDR2: MDHEN and SYDVKM. The CDR3 has 14 residues. DNA of the CDR3: TGTGCCAGCTGGCCCGTTACTCGGAACACTGAAGCTTTCTTT. This gives the protein CASWPVTRNTEAFF.

This clonotype was counted many times. V and J are TRBV9 and TRBJ2-3; 10 bases are shared with TRBD2. Trimming took 1 base from V and 2 from J; bases not matched to a gene: 16. The CDR3 spans 20 residues. The V gene's germline CDR1 is SGDLS and CDR2 YYNGEE. The CDR3 DNA reads TGTGCCAGCAGCGTACCCCTTCGCCCTAGCGGGGGTGATTACACAGATACGCAGTATTTT. This sequence encodes CASSVPLRPSGGDYTDTQYF.

The table lists this clonotype with a few counts. The chain couples TRBV7-8 to TRBJ1-5; D unclear. The CDR3 runs 15 residues. In germline, CDR1 is SGHVS, CDR2 FQNEAQ. V was cut by 4 bases and J by 3 bases, with 13 bases left in between. The CDR3, as DNA: TGTGCCAGCAGCTCCCTGGGAGGATACAATCAGCCCCAGCATTTT. It translates to CASSSLGGYNQPQHF. Full variable domain (outside the CDR3, taken from reference TRBV7-8 and TRBJ1-5): GAGVSQSPRYKVAKRGQDVALRCDPISGHVSLFWYQQALGQGPEFLTYFQNEAQLDKSGLPSDRFFAERPEGSVSTLKIQRTQQEDSAVYLCASSSLGGYNQPQHFGDGTRLSIL.

The V and J genes are TRBV3-1 and TRBJ2-1, with TRBD1 identical over 10 bases. Germline V gives CDR1 LGHDT, CDR2 YNNKEL (reference sequence). Trimming cost V 4 bases and J 7 bases; bases outside gene matches: 13. The CDR3 has 17 residues. CDR3 residues: CASSPRGGTGVRNEQFF. In nucleotides, the CDR3 is TGTGCCAGCAGCCCAAGAGGCGGGACAGGGGTGCGGAATGAGCAGTTCTTC.

This clonotype was detected only a few times. CDR3 bases: TGCGCCAGCAGCTCCGGGGGCTTGGAGACCCAGTACTTC. This encodes CASSSGGLETQYF. The chain joins TRBV5-1 to TRBJ2-5, with D perhaps being TRBD1 or TRBD2 (6 bases each). Looked up from germline, CDR1 is SGHRS and CDR2 is YFSETQ. Trimming cost V 3 bases and J 5 bases, with 11 bases left between them. The CDR3 spans 13 residues.

This clonotype was counted at least ten times. One junction end does not reproduce the germline sequence, and a read error may be involved. J is TRBJ1-2 and V is TRBV19; 7 positions agree with TRBD1. The CDR3 is 14 residues long. In germline, CDR1 is LNHDA, CDR2 SQIVND (reference sequence). CDR3 bases: TGTGCCAGTAGTATTCAGGTGTGGACAGGAGTTATTTCCTTC. The encoded protein is CASSIQVWTGVISF.

This clonotype was recorded at least ten times. The chain is built from TRBV6-2 or TRBV6-3 and TRBJ2-4; D possibly matches TRBD1 or TRBD2 (6 bases each). The V end was cut by 0 bases, the J end by 5 bases, with 17 bases between. Germline CDR1 and CDR2: MNHEY and SVGEGT. This CDR3 is 17 amino acids long. CDR3 nucleotides: TGTGCCAGCAGTTACTCGAAGGGGGGCTCTTCCCAAAACATTCAGTACTTC. It is translated as CASSYSKGGSSQNIQYF.

This clonotype has just a few counts. The V call is TRBV29-1, the J call TRBJ1-2, with D unclear. The CDR3 contains 14 residues. The V gene lost 3 bases and the J gene lost 6 bases, with 17 bases spanning the gap. Germline values: CDR1 SQVTM, CDR2 ANQGSEA. CDR3 sequence: CSVDGLGFENGYTF. The CDR3 DNA is TGCAGCGTTGACGGGCTCGGGTTTGAAAATGGCTACACCTTC.

The CDR3 sequence: CASSLTPNTEAFF. In DNA, the CDR3 is TGTGCCAGCAGCCTGACCCCGAACACTGAAGCTTTCTTT. This chain uses TRBV7-3 with TRBJ1-1; D is unclear. This CDR3 has 13 residues. V lost 5 bases and J 1 base, leaving 8 bases between the germline ends. Germline V gene sequence: CDR1 SGHTA, CDR2 FQGTGA.

The chain combines TRBV6-5 with TRBJ1-4; D gene unclear. CDR3 length: 11 residues. V lost 8 bases to trimming and J lost 6 bases, with 7 bases between them. Germline loops: CDR1 MNHEY, CDR2 SVGAGI. The CDR3 DNA reads as TGTGCCAGCGGTCGGGATGAAAAACTGTTTTTT. It yields the protein CASGRDEKLFF.

This clonotype was counted only a few times. V usage is TRBV5-1 and J usage is TRBJ2-7; D is unclear. This CDR3 contains 15 residues. Germline-derived CDR1 and CDR2 are SGHRS and YFSETQ. V dropped 0 bases and J dropped 0 bases, with 10 bases sitting between them. The CDR3 DNA is TGCGCCAGCAGCTTGGTGTCGCCCGGCTCCTACGAGCAGTACTTC. Its protein is CASSLVSPGSYEQYF.

There are a few counts of this clonotype. The chain combines TRBV4-1 with TRBJ2-7; D remains ambiguous. The V end lost 0 bases, the J end lost 3 bases, and 9 bases lay between the germline ends. Germline-derived CDR1 and CDR2 are MGHRA and YSYEKL. This CDR3 spans 14 amino acids. CDR3 loop: CASSQDHNRYEQYF. The CDR3 region has the DNA TGCGCCAGCAGCCAAGACCACAACCGCTACGAGCAGTACTTC.

J is TRBJ2-2 and V is TRBV30; 8 positions match TRBD1. V was pared by 3 bases and J by 3 bases, with 3 bases of the junction left unmatched. Germline lookup yields CDR1 GTSNPN and CDR2 SVGIG (reference sequence). CDR3 length: 14 residues. The CDR3 DNA reads TGTGCCTGGAGGGACAGGGTCGACACCGGGGAGCTGTTTTTT. Translating gives CAWRDRVDTGELFF.

There are many counts of this clonotype. The CDR3 sequence is CASSQDASGRNIQYF. CDR3 bases: TGTGCCAGCAGCCAAGACGCTAGCGGGAGGAACATTCAGTACTTC. The chain uses TRBV14 and TRBJ2-4; 11 bases fit TRBD2. Germline assignment: CDR1 SGHDN and CDR2 FVKESK. The CDR3 consists of 15 residues. J was trimmed by 7 bases and V by 0 bases; bases with no gene match: 2.

Only a few counts were recorded for this clonotype. The genes are TRBV7-2 and TRBJ2-7; D is ambiguous. Germline CDR1 and CDR2: SGHTA and FQGNSA. This CDR3 has 13 amino acids. Trimming stripped 3 bases from V and 2 bases from J, with 8 bases between. The CDR3 reads CASSLSQTYEQYF. CDR3 in DNA: TGTGCCAGCAGCTTGAGCCAGACCTACGAGCAGTACTTC.

This clonotype occurred a few times. This rearrangement joins TRBV6-2 or TRBV6-3 to TRBJ1-1; D unresolved. The germline gives CDR1 MNHEY, CDR2 SVGEGT. V lost 10 bases and J lost 3, with 18 bases in between. CDR3 length equals 14 residues. The CDR3 DNA reads TGTGCCACACTAGAGGCAAGGGTTGACACTGAAGCTTTCTTT. Its translation is CATLEARVDTEAFF.

This clonotype has a handful of counts. The chain joins TRBV11-2 to TRBJ1-3; D unresolved. The germline gives CDR1 SGHAT, CDR2 FQNNGV. The V gene lost 4 bases and the J gene lost 0 bases, with 10 bases spanning the gap. This CDR3 has 15 amino acids. CDR3 DNA sequence: TGTGCCAGCAGCTCAGAAGGGCGCTCTGGAAACACCATATATTTT. This sequence encodes CASSSEGRSGNTIYF.

This clonotype has more than one count but fewer than ten. The rearrangement joins TRBV5-1 to TRBJ1-4; no clear D. From germline, CDR1 is SGHRS and CDR2 YFSETQ. Trimming removed 1 base at V and 0 bases at J, with 7 bases between. The CDR3 extends over 15 amino acids. CDR3 sequence: CASSLTTTTNEKLFF. The CDR3 bases are TGCGCCAGCAGCTTGACGACAACAACTAATGAAAAACTGTTTTTT.